These 4 T cell receptor beta chains originate from one sample sequenced in a study of blood T cell repertoires in COVID-19. Assay: immunoSEQ multiplex PCR; the TCRdb copy retains only in-frame clones and omits some. The sample holds around 97,000 clones; around 90% are singletons and the top ten take 3% to 4.5%. Source material: peripheral blood. The receptors derive from an older woman with acute or convalescent COVID-19.

The CDR3 sequence: CASSESQGYSPLHF. CDR3 coding DNA: TGTGCCAGCAGTGAAAGCCAGGGATATTCACCCCTCCACTTT. This chain connects TRBV6-1 to TRBJ1-6; maybe TRBD1 (5 bases). V lost 2 bases to trimming and J lost 8 bases, with 10 bases between them. The germline gives CDR1 MNHNS, CDR2 SASEGT. This CDR3 is built from 14 residues.

The chain is built from TRBV19 and TRBJ2-6; tentative D call: TRBD1 (5 bases). Trimming took off 6 bases at V and 2 bases at J, with 5 bases between the two ends. The CDR3 spans 13 residues. CDR1 and CDR2 from the germline V gene are LNHDA and SQIVND (reference sequence). In DNA, the CDR3 is TGTGCCAGTAGGGGGCCTGGGGCCAACGTCCTGACTTTC. Its protein is CASRGPGANVLTF.

The gene calls are TRBV9 and TRBJ1-4, with 8 positions matching TRBD1. Germline CDR1 is SGDLS and CDR2 is YYNGEE. The CDR3 has 15 residues. Germline trimming cut 3 bases from V and 7 bases from J; bases unmatched to any gene: 8. The CDR3 nucleotides read TGTGCCAGCAGCGGAGGACAGGGTTCCGTTGAAAAACTGTTTTTT. Translated: CASSGGQGSVEKLFF.

This clone was detected a few times. The rearrangement joins TRBV19 to TRBJ1-1; D unclear. This CDR3 has 15 amino acids. Germline loops: CDR1 LNHDA, CDR2 SQIVND (reference sequence). Trimming left V 4 bases short and J 5 bases short, with 17 bases between. This chain's CDR3 is CASSNPYRGRTEAFF. DNA for the CDR3: TGTGCCAGTAGTAACCCCTACCGTGGGAGGACTGAAGCTTTCTTT. Full variable domain (remainder filled in from reference TRBV19 and TRBJ1-1): DGGITQSPKYLFRKEGQNVTLSCEQNLNHDAMYWYRQDPGQGLRLIYYSQIVNDFQKGDIAEGYSVSREKKESFPLTVTSAQKNPTAFYLCASSNPYRGRTEAFFGQGTRLTVV.